This TCR beta chain emerged from a study of blood T cells in healthy people across ages. Using a J-beta primer mix together with a sample-barcoded 5' primer, a second PCR was run for roughly 6 to 11 cycles. Each cDNA molecule received a tag from a template-switch adaptor that had 12 random nucleotides. One entry per CDR3 protein results from TCRdb running MiXCR on the 5' RACE reads. Of hundreds of thousands of distinct CDR3 sequences in the sample, roughly three fifths were seen once. The CDR3 contains 17 residues. Germline CDR1 reads SGDLS; CDR2 reads YYNGEE. V lost 3 bases to trimming and J lost 3 bases; unmatched junction nucleotides: 7. On this clonotype itself: Antigen unknown.

Per-sample PBMC isolation yielded at least 6.5 million cells. Overall study findings and caveats: It was found that TCR beta diversity correlated strongly with the percentage of naive T cells. The study found more naive CD4+ cells and higher diversity in long-lived than aged donors.

Sequenced input: blood. This chain connects TRBV9 to TRBJ2-3; 13 bases map to TRBD2. This TCR was recovered from a man between 35 and 55 years old in good health. As DNA, the CDR3 is TGTGCCAGCAGCGCCGGACTAGCGGGGGTCACGACAGATACGCAGTATTTT. Its translation: CASSAGLAGVTTDTQYF.